The 19 T cell receptor beta chains below come from one sample, sequenced in a study of shared clonotypes between healthy human individuals (dated by TCRdb to 2020 to 2021). The protocol used for the library was the immunoSEQ multiplex PCR assay. Imported from immuneACCESS, the table was reduced by TCRdb to in-frame sequences with V and J called. These copies leave out some clones; in studies compared against another copy, an unresolved V gene accounts for under half, and the cause of the remainder is not known. This sample gives a few hundred thousand clones in total; approximately 97% of them show up just once. The ten largest clones take up around 0.058% of the sample. What was sequenced was naive CD4+ T cells sorted from blood. The cell subset or site label on this specimen signifies: CD45RA+ positively selected. The receptor set was obtained from a woman in her 30s in good health.

The chain employs TRBV11-2 and TRBJ1-2; D call uncertain. CDR3 length equals 14 residues. From germline, CDR1 is SGHAT and CDR2 FQNNGV. The V gene lost 4 bases and the J gene lost 4 bases, with 13 bases spanning the gap. CDR3 coding DNA: TGTGCCAGCAGCTACTCCCGCGGTCCCTATGGCTACACCTTC. Protein: CASSYSRGPYGYTF.

In its sample, this clone was seen once. The chain links TRBV7-6 to TRBJ2-3, with TRBD2 matching over 7 bases. V was pared by 2 bases and J by 5 bases, with 7 bases of the junction left unmatched. CDR3 length equals 15 residues. Germline values: CDR1 SGHVS, CDR2 FNYEAQ. The CDR3 loop is CASSLLGGVQDTQYF. As DNA, the CDR3 is TGTGCCAGCAGCTTATTGGGGGGGGTTCAAGATACGCAGTATTTT.

The chain couples TRBV28 to TRBJ2-1; 7 nucleotides match TRBD1. Germline V gene data show CDR1 as MDHEN and CDR2 as SYDVKM. This CDR3 spans 14 amino acids. V shed 2 bases, J shed 8 bases, and the junction held 6 bases outside the gene matches. The CDR3 DNA reads TGTGCCAGCAGTTTAGTTAGGGGGCGGGATGAGCAGTTCTTC. Translating it yields CASSLVRGRDEQFF.

This chain joins TRBV28 and TRBJ1-2; D is perhaps TRBD1 (5 bases). The CDR3 sequence is 14 residues long. Germline V gene data show CDR1 as MDHEN and CDR2 as SYDVKM. With 5 bases removed from V and 4 bases from J, the gap between germline ends came to 14 bases. The CDR3 DNA sequence: TGTGCCAGCAGTCCTCGGGGGGTTGGCTATGGCTACACCTTC. Translated, it gives CASSPRGVGYGYTF.

This clone appeared a few times. The V call is TRBV28, the J call TRBJ1-5; D possibly corresponds to TRBD1 (6 bases). This CDR3 is 12 amino acids long. Germline loops: CDR1 MDHEN, CDR2 SYDVKM. Trimming cost V 10 bases and J 6 bases, with 13 bases left between them. CDR3 loop: CATGVGGQPQHF. The CDR3 DNA is TGTGCCACAGGGGTTGGGGGTCAGCCCCAGCATTTT.

DNA for the CDR3: TGTGCCAGCAGTCCCGGGGAGGGGGCGCGACACGAGCAGTACTTC. This sequence encodes CASSPGEGARHEQYF. The chain is built from TRBV27 and TRBJ2-7, with D perhaps being TRBD1 or TRBD2 (7 bases each). Germline V CDR1 and CDR2: MNHEY, SMNVEV (reference sequence). The CDR3 sequence is 15 residues long. V lost 5 bases to trimming and J lost 5 bases, with 19 bases between them.

This chain uses TRBV6-5 with TRBJ2-5, with D possibly matching TRBD2 (6 bases). Germline CDR1 reads MNHEY; CDR2 reads SVGAGI. The CDR3 is 14 residues long. The V end was cut by 5 bases, the J end by 5 bases, with 15 bases between. CDR3 in DNA: TGTGCCAGCAGTCCAAGACCAGGGAGGGAGACCCAGTACTTC. Translated: CASSPRPGRETQYF.

J is TRBJ1-2 and V is TRBV10-3, with 10 bases lining up with TRBD1. With 10 bases clipped from V and 6 bases from J, the junction kept 5 bases outside the gene matches. CDR1 ENHRY and CDR2 SYGVKD come from the germline V gene. The CDR3 is 12 residues long. CDR3 amino acids: CATRGTGDGYTF. CDR3 DNA: TGTGCCACCAGGGGGACAGGGGATGGCTACACCTTC.

The CDR3 nucleotides are TGTGCCAGCACCATACCAGGGTCCGAGCAGTACTTC. This translates into CASTIPGSEQYF. The chain couples TRBV28 to TRBJ2-7; tentative D call: TRBD1 (5 bases). The CDR3 loop spans 12 amino acids. Trimming removed 7 bases from V and 6 bases from J, with 13 bases in between. Per germline, CDR1 MDHEN and CDR2 SYDVKM.

The sample holds one count of this clone. V is TRBV25-1 and J is TRBJ2-7; 8 bases map to TRBD1. This CDR3 has 13 residues. Germline V gene sequence: CDR1 MGHDK, CDR2 SYGVNS. V gave up 6 bases and J gave up 0 bases; unmatched junction bases: 1. The CDR3 loop is CASSGQGSYEQYF. The CDR3 nucleotides read TGTGCCAGCAGCGGACAGGGCTCCTACGAGCAGTACTTC.

This sequence joins TRBV2 and TRBJ1-2; no firm D call. In germline, CDR1 is SNHLY, CDR2 FYNNEI. V shed 2 bases and J shed 1 base, with 14 bases lying between them. The CDR3 extends over 16 amino acids. The CDR3 reads CASSEIRASDNYGYTF. DNA of the CDR3: TGTGCCAGCAGTGAAATAAGGGCTTCGGATAACTATGGCTACACCTTC. Complete variable domain (other parts from reference TRBV2 and TRBJ1-2): EPEVTQTPSHQVTQMGQEVILRCVPISNHLYFYWYRQILGQKVEFLVSFYNNEISEKSEIFDDQFSVERPDGSNFTLKIRSTKLEDSAMYFCASSEIRASDNYGYTFGSGTRLTVV.

V usage is TRBV27 and J usage is TRBJ1-1, with D possibly matching TRBD1 (6 bases). Trimming removed 3 bases from V and 4 bases from J, with 9 bases in between. Germline assignment: CDR1 MNHEY and CDR2 SMNVEV (reference sequence). The CDR3 is made up of 13 amino acids. This chain's CDR3 is CASSFGGGTEAFF. The CDR3 coding sequence is TGTGCCAGCAGTTTCGGAGGGGGCACTGAAGCTTTCTTT.

The chain has TRBV28 and TRBJ1-1; D is uncertain. Germline CDR1 reads MDHEN; CDR2 reads SYDVKM. Trimming stripped 5 bases from V and 11 bases from J, with 15 bases between. The CDR3 totals 12 residues. The CDR3 here is CASSKDPRGAFF. The CDR3 nucleotides read TGTGCCAGCAGTAAGGATCCAAGAGGGGCTTTCTTT.

In regard to this clone: Other DNA sequences in this specimen translate into the identical CDR3. The chain joins TRBV29-1 to TRBJ2-7; no reliable D call. CDR1 is SQVTM and CDR2 is ANQGSEA in the germline V gene. V lost 2 bases to trimming and J lost 3 bases, with 5 bases between them. This CDR3 has 11 amino acids. CDR3 protein: CSVERGYEQYF. CDR3 DNA sequence: TGCAGCGTTGAACGAGGCTACGAGCAGTACTTC.

As DNA, the CDR3 is TGTGCCAGCAACCATGACAGGGGTAACACTGAAGCTTTCTTT. It codes for CASNHDRGNTEAFF. This chain joins TRBV2 and TRBJ1-1, with 8 bases aligning to TRBD1. Trimming cost V 7 bases and J 2 bases; bases outside gene matches: 6. Germline values: CDR1 SNHLY, CDR2 FYNNEI. The CDR3 covers 14 residues.

V is TRBV7-9 and J is TRBJ2-5, with 8 positions matching TRBD2. The CDR3 has 15 amino acids. V was clipped by 1 base and J by 3 bases; unmatched bases: 4. Germline values: CDR1 SEHNR, CDR2 FQNEAQ (reference sequence). CDR3 protein: CASSLVAGGEETQYF. The CDR3 DNA sequence: TGTGCCAGCAGCTTAGTTGCGGGAGGTGAAGAGACCCAGTACTTC. Together with reference TRBV7-9 and TRBJ2-5, the CDR3 gives the full variable domain: DTGVSQNPRHKITKRGQNVTFRCDPISEHNRLYWYRQTLGQGPEFLTYFQNEAQLEKSRLLSDRFSAERPKGSFSTLEIQRTEQGDSAMYLCASSLVAGGEETQYFGPGTRLLVL.

This clone was recorded only once. CDR3 in amino acids: CASSPPRLPSSYNEQFF. In DNA form, the CDR3 reads TGTGCCAGCTCACCACCTCGGCTCCCCAGCTCCTACAATGAGCAGTTCTTC. The chain has TRBV18 and TRBJ2-1, with D unclear. This CDR3 has 17 residues. CDR1 and CDR2 from the germline V gene are KGHSH and LQKENI. V was clipped by 0 bases and J by 0 bases, with 12 bases between them.

V and J are TRBV6-5 and TRBJ2-7; 7 positions match TRBD2. The V gene end was trimmed by 5 bases and the J gene end by 2 bases; junction bases not matched to a gene: 9. CDR1 is MNHEY, CDR2 SVGAGI, per germline. CDR3 size: 15 residues. CDR3 nucleotide sequence: TGTGCCAGCAGTACTACCGGGACTACCCCCTACGAGCAGTACTTC. Translated, it gives CASSTTGTTPYEQYF.

The V and J genes are TRBV28 and TRBJ1-2; TRBD1 is a possible D gene (5 bases). The length of the CDR3 is 12 residues. Germline CDR1 MDHEN, CDR2 SYDVKM. V lost 6 bases, J lost 5 bases, and 10 bases lay in between. CDR3 protein: CASSAGVYGYTF. The CDR3 DNA sequence: TGTGCCAGCAGCGCGGGGGTTTATGGCTACACCTTC.